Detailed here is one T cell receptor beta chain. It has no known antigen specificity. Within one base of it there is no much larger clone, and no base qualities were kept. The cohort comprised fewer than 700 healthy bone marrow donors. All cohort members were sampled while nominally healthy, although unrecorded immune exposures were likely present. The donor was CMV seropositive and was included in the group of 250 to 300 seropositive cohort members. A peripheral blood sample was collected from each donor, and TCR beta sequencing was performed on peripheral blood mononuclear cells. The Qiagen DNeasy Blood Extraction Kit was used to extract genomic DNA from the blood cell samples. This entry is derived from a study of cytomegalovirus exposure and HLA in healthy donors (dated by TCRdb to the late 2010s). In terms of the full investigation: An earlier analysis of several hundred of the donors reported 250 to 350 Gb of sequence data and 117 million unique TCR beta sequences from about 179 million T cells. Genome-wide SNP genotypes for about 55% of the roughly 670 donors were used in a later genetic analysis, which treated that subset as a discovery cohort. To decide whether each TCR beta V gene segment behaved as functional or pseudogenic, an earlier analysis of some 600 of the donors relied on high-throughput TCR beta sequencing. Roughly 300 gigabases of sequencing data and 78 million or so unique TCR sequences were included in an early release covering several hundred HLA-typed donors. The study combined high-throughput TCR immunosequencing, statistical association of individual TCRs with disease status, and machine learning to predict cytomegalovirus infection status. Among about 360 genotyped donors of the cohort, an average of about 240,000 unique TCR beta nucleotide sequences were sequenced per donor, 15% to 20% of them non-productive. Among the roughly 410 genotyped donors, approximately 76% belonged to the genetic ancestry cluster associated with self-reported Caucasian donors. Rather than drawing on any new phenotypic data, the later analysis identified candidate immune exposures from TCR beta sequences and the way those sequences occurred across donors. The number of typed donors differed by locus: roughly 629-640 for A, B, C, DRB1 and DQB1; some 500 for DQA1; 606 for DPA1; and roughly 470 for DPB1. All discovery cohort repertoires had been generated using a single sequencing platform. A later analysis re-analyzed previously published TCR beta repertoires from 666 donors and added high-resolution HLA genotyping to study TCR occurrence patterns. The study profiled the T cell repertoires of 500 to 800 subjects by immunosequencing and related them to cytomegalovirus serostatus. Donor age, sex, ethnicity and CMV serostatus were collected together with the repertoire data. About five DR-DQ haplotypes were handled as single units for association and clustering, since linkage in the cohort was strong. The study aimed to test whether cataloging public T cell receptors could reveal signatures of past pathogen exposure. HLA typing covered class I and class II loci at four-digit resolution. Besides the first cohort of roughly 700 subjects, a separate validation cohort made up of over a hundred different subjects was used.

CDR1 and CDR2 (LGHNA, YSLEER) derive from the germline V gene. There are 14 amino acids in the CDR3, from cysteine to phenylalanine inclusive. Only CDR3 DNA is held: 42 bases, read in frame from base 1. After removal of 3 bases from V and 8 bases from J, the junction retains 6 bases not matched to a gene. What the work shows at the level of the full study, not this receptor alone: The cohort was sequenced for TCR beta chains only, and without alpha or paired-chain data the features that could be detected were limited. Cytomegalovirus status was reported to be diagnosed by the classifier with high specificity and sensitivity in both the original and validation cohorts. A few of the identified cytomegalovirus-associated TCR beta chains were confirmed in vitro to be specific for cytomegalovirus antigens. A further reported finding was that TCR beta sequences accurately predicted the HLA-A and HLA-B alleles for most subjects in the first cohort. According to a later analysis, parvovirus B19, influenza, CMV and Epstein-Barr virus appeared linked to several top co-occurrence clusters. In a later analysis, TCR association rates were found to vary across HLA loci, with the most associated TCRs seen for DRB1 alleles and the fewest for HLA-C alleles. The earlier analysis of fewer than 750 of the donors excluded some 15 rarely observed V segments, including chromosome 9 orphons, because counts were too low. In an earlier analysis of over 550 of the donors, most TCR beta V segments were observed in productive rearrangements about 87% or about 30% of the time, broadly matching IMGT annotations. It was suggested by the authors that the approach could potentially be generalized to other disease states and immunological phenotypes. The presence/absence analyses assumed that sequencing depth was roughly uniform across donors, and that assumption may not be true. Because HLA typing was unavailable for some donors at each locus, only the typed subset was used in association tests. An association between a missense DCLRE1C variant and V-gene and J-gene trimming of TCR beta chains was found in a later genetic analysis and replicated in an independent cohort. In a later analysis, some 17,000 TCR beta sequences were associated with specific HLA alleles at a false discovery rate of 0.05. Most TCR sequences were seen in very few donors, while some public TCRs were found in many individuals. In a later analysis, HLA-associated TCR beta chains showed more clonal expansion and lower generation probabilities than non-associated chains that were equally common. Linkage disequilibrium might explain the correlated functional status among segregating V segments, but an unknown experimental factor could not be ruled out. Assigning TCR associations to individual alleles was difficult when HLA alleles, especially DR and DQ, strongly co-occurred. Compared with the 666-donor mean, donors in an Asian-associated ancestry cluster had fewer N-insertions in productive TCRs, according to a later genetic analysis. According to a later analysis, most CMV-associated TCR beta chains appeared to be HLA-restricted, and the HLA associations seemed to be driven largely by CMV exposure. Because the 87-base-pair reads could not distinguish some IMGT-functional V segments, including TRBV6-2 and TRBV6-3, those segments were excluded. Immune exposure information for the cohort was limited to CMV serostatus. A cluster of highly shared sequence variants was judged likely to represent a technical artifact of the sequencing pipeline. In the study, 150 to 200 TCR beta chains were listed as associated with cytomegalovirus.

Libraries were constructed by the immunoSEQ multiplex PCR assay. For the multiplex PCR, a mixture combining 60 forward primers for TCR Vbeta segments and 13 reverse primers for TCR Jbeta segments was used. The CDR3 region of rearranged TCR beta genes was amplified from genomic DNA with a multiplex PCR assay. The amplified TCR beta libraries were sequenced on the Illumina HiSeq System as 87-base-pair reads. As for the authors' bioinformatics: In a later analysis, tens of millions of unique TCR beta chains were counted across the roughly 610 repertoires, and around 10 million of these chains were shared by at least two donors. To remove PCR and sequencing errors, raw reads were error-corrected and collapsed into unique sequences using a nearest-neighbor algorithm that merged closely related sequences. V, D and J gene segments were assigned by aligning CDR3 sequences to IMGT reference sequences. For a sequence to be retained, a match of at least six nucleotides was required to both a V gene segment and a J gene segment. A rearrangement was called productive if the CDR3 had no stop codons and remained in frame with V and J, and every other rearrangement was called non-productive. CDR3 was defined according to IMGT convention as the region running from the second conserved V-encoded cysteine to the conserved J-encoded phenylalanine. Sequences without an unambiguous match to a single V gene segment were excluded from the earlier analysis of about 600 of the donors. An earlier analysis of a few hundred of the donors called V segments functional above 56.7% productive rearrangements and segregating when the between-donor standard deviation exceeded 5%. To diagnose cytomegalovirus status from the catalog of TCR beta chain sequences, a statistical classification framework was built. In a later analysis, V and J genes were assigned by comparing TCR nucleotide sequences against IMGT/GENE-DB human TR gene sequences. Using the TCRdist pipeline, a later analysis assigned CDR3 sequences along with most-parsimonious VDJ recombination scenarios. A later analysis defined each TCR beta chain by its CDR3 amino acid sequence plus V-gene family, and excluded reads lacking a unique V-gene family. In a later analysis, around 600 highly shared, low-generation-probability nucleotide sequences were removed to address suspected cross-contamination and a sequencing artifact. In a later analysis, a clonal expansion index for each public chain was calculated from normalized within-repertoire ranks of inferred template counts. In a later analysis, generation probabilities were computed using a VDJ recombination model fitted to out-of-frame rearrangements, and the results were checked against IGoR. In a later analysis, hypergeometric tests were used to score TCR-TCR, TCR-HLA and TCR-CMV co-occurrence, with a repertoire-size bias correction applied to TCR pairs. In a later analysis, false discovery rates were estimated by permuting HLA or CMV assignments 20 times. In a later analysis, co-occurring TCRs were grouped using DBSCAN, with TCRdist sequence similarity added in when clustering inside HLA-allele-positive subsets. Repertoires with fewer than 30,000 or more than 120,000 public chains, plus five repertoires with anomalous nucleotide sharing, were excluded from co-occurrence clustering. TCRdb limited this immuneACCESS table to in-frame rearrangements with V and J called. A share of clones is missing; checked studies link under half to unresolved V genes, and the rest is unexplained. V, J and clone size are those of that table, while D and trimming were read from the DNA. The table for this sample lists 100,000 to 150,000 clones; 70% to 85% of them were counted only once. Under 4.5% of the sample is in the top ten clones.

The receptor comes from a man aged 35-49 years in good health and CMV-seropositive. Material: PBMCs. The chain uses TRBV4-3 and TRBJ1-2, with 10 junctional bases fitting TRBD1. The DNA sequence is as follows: TGCGCCAGCAGCCAGACAGGGGGCGTCGAGGGCTACACCTTC. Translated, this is CASSQTGGVEGYTF.